A selection of T cell receptor beta chains follows, all from one sample in a study of control samples from healthy donors and cancer patients. Libraries were prepared by immunoSEQ multiplex PCR; TCRdb keeps only in-frame clonotypes and omits some of them. The table records some 51,000 clones, around 95% of them present only once. The specimen was blood. The receptors originated from a woman between 18 and 29 years old in good health. The CDR3 runs from the conserved cysteine through the conserved F or W. The D gene is left open where the match is weak. Only part of the rows carry a size: once, few, many, or a class if the clone is expanded.

abundance: NA
len: 16
d_gene: NA
v_gene: TRBV27
j_gene: TRBJ2-7
CDR3nt: TGTGCCAGCAGTTTAGGTTCGGACAGTTGGACCTACGAGCAGTACTTC
CDR3aa: CASSLGSDSWTYEQYF

abundance: NA
len: 14
d_gene: TRBD2
v_gene: TRBV19
j_gene: TRBJ2-1
CDR3nt: TGTGCCAGTAGTACTAGCGGAATATACAATGAGCAGTTCTTC
CDR3aa: CASSTSGIYNEQFF

abundance: NA
len: 13
d_gene: TRBD1
v_gene: TRBV19
j_gene: TRBJ1-1
CDR3nt: TGTGCCAGTACAGGAGGGGACAGATATGAAGCTTTCTTT
CDR3aa: CASTGGDRYEAFF

abundance: NA
len: 15
d_gene: TRBD2
v_gene: TRBV6-2/TRBV6-3
j_gene: TRBJ2-3
CDR3nt: TGTGCCAGCAGTAGACTAGCGGGGGACGCCTATACGCAGTATTTT
CDR3aa: CASSRLAGDAYTQYF

abundance: NA
len: 14
d_gene: TRBD1
v_gene: TRBV18
j_gene: TRBJ1-2
CDR3nt: TGTGCCAGCTCACCACGGACAGGGCGCTATGGCTACACCTTC
CDR3aa: CASSPRTGRYGYTF

abundance: NA
len: 15
d_gene: NA
v_gene: TRBV5-1
j_gene: TRBJ2-1
CDR3nt: TGCGCCAGCAGCTCTCTCGGGGGATCCTACAATGAGCAGTTCTTC
CDR3aa: CASSSLGGSYNEQFF

abundance: NA
len: 12
d_gene: NA
v_gene: TRBV6-5
j_gene: TRBJ2-1
CDR3nt: TGTGCCAGGGGGGGCGGGCCCAATGAGCAGTTCTTC
CDR3aa: CARGGGPNEQFF

abundance: NA
len: 11
d_gene: NA
v_gene: TRBV9
j_gene: TRBJ2-7
CDR3nt: TGTGCCAGCAGCGAGGGGTACGAGCAGTACTTC
CDR3aa: CASSEGYEQYF

abundance: NA
len: 13
d_gene: NA
v_gene: TRBV2
j_gene: TRBJ1-2
CDR3nt: TGTGCCAGCAGTGGTGGCGGGAACTATGGCTACACCTTC
CDR3aa: CASSGGGNYGYTF

abundance: once
len: 15
d_gene: NA
v_gene: TRBV28
j_gene: TRBJ1-5
CDR3nt: TGTGCCAGCAGCGCCATGGACAGACAAAATCAGCCCCAGCATTTT
CDR3aa: CASSAMDRQNQPQHF